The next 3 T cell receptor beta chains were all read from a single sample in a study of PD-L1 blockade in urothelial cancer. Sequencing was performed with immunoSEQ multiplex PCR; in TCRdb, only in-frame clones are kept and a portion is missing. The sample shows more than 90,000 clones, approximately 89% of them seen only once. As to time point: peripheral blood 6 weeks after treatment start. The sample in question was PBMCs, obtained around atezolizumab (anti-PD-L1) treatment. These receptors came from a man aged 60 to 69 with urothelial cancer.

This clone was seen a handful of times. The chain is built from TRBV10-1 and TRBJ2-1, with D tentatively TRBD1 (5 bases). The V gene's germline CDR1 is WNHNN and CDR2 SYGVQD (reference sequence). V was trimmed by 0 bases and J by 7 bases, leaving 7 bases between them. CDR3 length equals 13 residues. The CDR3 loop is CASSESQGNEQFF. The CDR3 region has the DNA TGCGCCAGCAGTGAGTCGCAGGGAAATGAGCAGTTCTTC.

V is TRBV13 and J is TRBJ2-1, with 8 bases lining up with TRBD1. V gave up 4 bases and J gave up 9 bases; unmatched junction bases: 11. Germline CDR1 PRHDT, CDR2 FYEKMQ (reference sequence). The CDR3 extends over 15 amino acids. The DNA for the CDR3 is TGTGCCAGCAGCTCCCAACCACAGGGGGGTATTGAGCAGTTCTTC. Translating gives CASSSQPQGGIEQFF.

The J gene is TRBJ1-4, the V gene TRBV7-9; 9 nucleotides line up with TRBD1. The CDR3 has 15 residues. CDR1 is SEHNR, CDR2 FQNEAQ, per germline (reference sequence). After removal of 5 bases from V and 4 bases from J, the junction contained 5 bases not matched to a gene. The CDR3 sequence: CASSLSGQGNEKLFF. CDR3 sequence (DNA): TGTGCCAGCAGCCTTTCGGGACAGGGTAATGAAAAACTGTTTTTT.